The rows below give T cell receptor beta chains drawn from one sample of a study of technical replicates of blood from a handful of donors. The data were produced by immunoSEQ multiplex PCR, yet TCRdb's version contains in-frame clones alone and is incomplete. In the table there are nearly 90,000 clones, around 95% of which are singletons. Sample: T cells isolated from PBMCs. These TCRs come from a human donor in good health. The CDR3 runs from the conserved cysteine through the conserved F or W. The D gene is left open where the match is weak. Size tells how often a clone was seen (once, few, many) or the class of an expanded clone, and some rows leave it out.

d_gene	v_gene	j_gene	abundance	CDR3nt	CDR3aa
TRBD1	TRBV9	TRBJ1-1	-	TGTGCCAGCAGCCAAGGGGGCACGAACACTGAAGCTTTCTTT	CASSQGGTNTEAFF
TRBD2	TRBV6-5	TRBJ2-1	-	TGTGCCAGCAGCGCCGGGGGGAGCTCCTACAATGAGCAGTTCTTC	CASSAGGSSYNEQFF
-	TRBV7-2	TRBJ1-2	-	TGTGCCAGCAGCTTTTCGACACCGAACTATGGCTACACCTTC	CASSFSTPNYGYTF
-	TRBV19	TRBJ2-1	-	TGTGCCAGTAGTATCTCTCTCTCCTACAATGAGCAGTTCTTC	CASSISLSYNEQFF
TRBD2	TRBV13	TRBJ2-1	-	TGTGCCAGCAGCTTCGGGACTAGCGGGAGGTTTGAGCAGTTCTTC	CASSFGTSGRFEQFF
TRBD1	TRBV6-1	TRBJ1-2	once	TGTGCCAGGAGGACAGGCGAGGGCTACACCTTC	CARRTGEGYTF
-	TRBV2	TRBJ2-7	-	TGTGCCAGCAGAGACAACTCCTACGAGCAGTACTTC	CASRDNSYEQYF
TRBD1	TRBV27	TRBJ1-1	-	TGTGCCAGCAGCGACTCAGACAGGGGCGAAGCTTTCTTT	CASSDSDRGEAFF
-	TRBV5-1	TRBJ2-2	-	TGCGCCAGCAGCTTGACACGGGACGGGGAGCTGTTTTTT	CASSLTRDGELFF
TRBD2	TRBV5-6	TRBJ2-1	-	TGTGCCAGCCGACCAGCGGGAGGTCACGATGAGCAGTTCTTC	CASRPAGGHDEQFF
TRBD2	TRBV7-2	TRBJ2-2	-	TGTGCCAGCAGCTTCCACAGTTCCGGGACTAGTTCCGGGGAGCTGTTTTTT	CASSFHSSGTSSGELFF
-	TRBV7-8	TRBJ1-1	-	TGTGCCAGCAGCCCCGCAGAGGGTGGGAACACTGAAGCTTTCTTT	CASSPAEGGNTEAFF
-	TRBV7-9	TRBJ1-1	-	TGTGCCAGCAGTTCTGGAAATAGGGGCGAAGCTTTCTTT	CASSSGNRGEAFF
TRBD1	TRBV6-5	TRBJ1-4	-	TGTGCCAGCAGTTATAGGGGGCTTTCAACTAATGAAAAACTGTTTTTT	CASSYRGLSTNEKLFF
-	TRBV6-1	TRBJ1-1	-	TGTGCCAGCAGTGACGCGGCCTATACTGAAGCTTTCTTT	CASSDAAYTEAFF
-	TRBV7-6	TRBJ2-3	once	TGTGCCAGCAGCCCCTCCGACCGGGTGCAAGATACGCAGTATTTT	CASSPSDRVQDTQYF